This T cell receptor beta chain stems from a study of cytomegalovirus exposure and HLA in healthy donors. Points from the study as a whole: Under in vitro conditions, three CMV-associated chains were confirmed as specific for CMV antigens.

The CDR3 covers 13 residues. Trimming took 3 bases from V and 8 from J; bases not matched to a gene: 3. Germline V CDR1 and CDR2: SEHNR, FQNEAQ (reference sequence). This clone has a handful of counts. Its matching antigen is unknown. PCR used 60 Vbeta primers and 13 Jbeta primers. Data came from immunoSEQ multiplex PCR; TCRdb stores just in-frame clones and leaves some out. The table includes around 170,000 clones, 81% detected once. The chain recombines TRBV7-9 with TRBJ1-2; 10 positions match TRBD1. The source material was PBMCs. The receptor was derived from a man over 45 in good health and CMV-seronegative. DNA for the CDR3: TGTGCCAGCAGCTTGGACAGGGGGAGCGGCTACACCTTC. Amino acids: CASSLDRGSGYTF.